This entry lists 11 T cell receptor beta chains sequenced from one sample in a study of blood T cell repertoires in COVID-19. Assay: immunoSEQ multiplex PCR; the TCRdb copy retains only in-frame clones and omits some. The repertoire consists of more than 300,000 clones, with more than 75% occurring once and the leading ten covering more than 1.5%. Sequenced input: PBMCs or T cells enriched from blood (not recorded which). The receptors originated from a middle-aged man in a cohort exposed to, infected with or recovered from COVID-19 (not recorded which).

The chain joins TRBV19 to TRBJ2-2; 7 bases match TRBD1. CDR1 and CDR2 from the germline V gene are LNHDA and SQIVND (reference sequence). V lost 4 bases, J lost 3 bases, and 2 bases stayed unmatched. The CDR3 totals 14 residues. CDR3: CASSKQGYTGELFF. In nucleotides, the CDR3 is TGTGCCAGTAGTAAACAGGGGTACACCGGGGAGCTGTTTTTT.

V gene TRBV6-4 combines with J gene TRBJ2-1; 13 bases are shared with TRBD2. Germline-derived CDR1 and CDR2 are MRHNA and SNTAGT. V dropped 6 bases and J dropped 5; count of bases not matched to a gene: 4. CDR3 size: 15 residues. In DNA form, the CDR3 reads TGTGCCAGCAGCCCGGGGACTAGCGGGGACAATGAGCAGTTCTTC. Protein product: CASSPGTSGDNEQFF.

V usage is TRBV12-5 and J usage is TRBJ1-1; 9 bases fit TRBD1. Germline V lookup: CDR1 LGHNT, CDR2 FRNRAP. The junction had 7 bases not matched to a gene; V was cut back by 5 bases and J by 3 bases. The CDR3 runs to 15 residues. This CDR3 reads CASGPGQGRDTEAFF. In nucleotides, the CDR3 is TGTGCTAGTGGTCCTGGACAGGGGAGGGACACTGAAGCTTTCTTT.

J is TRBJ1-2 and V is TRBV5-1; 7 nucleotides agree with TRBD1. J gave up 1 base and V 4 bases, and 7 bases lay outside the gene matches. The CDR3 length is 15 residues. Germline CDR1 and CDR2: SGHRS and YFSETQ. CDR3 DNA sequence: TGCGCCAGCAGCCCCCAGGGGGACAGTAACTATGGCTACACCTTC. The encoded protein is CASSPQGDSNYGYTF.

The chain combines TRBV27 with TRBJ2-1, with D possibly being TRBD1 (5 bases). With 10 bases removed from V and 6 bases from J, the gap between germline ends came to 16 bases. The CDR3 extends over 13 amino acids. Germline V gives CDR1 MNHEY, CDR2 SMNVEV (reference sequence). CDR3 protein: CATLGVVGNEQFF. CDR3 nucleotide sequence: TGTGCCACCTTAGGGGTAGTTGGCAATGAGCAGTTCTTC.

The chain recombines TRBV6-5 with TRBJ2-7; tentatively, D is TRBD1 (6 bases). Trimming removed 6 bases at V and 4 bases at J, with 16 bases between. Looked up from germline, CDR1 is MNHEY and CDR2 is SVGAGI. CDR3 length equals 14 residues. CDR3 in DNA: TGTGCCAGCAGGGCCCGACAGAGGGGGTACGAGCAGTACTTC. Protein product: CASRARQRGYEQYF.

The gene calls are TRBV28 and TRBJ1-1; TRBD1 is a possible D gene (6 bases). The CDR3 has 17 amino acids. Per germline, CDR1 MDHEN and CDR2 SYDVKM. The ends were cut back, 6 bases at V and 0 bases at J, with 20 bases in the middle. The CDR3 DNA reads TGTGCCAGCAGAAAACGACAGGTTCCCCTAATGAACACTGAAGCTTTCTTT. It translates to CASRKRQVPLMNTEAFF.

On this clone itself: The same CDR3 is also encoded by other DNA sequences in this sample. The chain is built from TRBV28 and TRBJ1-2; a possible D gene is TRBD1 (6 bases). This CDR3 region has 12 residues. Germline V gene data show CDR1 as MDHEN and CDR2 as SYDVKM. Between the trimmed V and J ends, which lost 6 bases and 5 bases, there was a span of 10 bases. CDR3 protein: CASSPQGYGYTF. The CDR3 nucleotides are TGTGCCAGCAGCCCACAGGGTTATGGCTACACCTTC.

Written as DNA, the CDR3 is TGTGCCAGCAGTTACCAGACAGGGGGCGGACCCCCCCTCCACTTT. This translates into CASSYQTGGGPPLHF. The gene calls are TRBV6-5 and TRBJ1-6; 10 nucleotides agree with TRBD1. Germline values: CDR1 MNHEY, CDR2 SVGAGI. The CDR3 is 15 amino acids. The V gene end was trimmed by 2 bases and the J gene end by 13 bases; junction bases not matched to a gene: 8.

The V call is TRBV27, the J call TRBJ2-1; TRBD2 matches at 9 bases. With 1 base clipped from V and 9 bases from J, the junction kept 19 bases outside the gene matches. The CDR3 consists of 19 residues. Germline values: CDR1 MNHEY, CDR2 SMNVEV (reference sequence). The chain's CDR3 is CASSLYGRGSGSLRAEQFF. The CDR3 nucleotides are TGTGCCAGCAGTTTATATGGGAGAGGTAGCGGGAGCCTCCGGGCTGAGCAGTTCTTC.

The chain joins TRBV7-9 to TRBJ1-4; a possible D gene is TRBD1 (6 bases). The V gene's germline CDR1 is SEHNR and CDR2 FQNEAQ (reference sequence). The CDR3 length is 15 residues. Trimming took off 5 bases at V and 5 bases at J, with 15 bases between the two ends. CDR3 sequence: CASSKTGQTNEKLFF. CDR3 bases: TGTGCCAGCAGCAAGACTGGACAGACAAATGAAAAACTGTTTTTT.